A single sample is the source of the 16 T cell receptor beta chains below, sequenced in a study of CD8+ T cells in alopecia areata. Extracted from the samples, RNA was reverse transcribed into cDNA to serve as the sequencing template. Method: immunoSEQ multiplex PCR; TCRdb's copy keeps in-frame clones and lacks some. The sample has some 130,000 clones, about 50% seen once. The input for sequencing was CD8+ T cells sorted from blood, taken at week 0. The receptors stem from a human donor with alopecia areata.

This clone was seen only a few times. The chain joins TRBV7-9 to TRBJ2-3; D assignment may be TRBD1 or TRBD2 (5 bases each). Between the trimmed V and J ends, which lost 5 bases and 5 bases, there was a span of 17 bases. The germline V gene encodes CDR1 SEHNR and CDR2 FQNEAQ (reference sequence). The CDR3 runs to 15 residues. CDR3 DNA sequence: TGTGCCAGCAGCCGATCCCGGGGCGCGGAAGATACGCAGTATTTT. Encoded protein: CASSRSRGAEDTQYF.

The chain is built from TRBV9 and TRBJ2-5; 7 nucleotides align to TRBD2. The germline CDR1 and CDR2 sequences are SGDLS and YYNGEE. V was pared by 0 bases and J by 1 base, with 3 bases of the junction left unmatched. The CDR3 has 15 amino acids. In nucleotides, the CDR3 is TGTGCCAGCAGCGTAGGGGAGGGGCCCCAAGAGACCCAGTACTTC. It encodes CASSVGEGPQETQYF.

J is TRBJ2-7 and V is TRBV5-1; the D call may be TRBD1 or TRBD2 (5 bases each). Per the germline V gene, CDR1 is SGHRS and CDR2 is YFSETQ. The CDR3 loop spans 15 amino acids. V was cut by 4 bases and J by 6 bases, with 20 bases left in between. The CDR3 here is CASSMGVSQASEQYF. For the CDR3, the DNA is TGCGCCAGCAGCATGGGGGTCTCCCAGGCCAGCGAGCAGTACTTC.

The CDR3 sequence: CSAYGTSASQETQYF. In DNA form, the CDR3 reads TGCAGCGCTTACGGGACTAGCGCCTCCCAAGAGACCCAGTACTTC. The V gene is TRBV29-1, the J gene TRBJ2-5, with 10 bases identical to TRBD2. The CDR3 consists of 15 residues. V lost 7 bases and J lost 1; bases outside the gene matches: 9. Germline CDR1 is SQVTM and CDR2 is ANQGSEA.

The chain has TRBV27 and TRBJ2-1; D unclear. V lost 5 bases, J lost 6 bases, and 14 bases lay in between. Germline V gene data show CDR1 as MNHEY and CDR2 as SMNVEV (reference sequence). The CDR3 has 14 amino acids. The CDR3 DNA sequence: TGTGCCAGCAGTGAGCTAGATACCGGCAATGAGCAGTTCTTC. Translated: CASSELDTGNEQFF.

The chain employs TRBV29-1 and TRBJ2-3; the D gene could be TRBD1 or TRBD2 (6 bases each). V shed 4 bases and J shed 0 bases, with 14 bases lying between them. This CDR3 spans 15 amino acids. The germline CDR1 and CDR2 sequences are SQVTM and ANQGSEA. This CDR3 is CSVAFRGLSTDTQYF. The CDR3 DNA is TGCAGCGTTGCTTTCCGGGGGCTTAGCACAGATACGCAGTATTTT.

The V and J genes are TRBV27 and TRBJ1-2; D gene uncertain. The CDR3 contains 16 residues. The germline V gene has CDR1 MNHEY and CDR2 SMNVEV (reference sequence). V was clipped by 5 bases and J by 4 bases, with 20 bases between them. The CDR3 reads CASSKTSAGPIYGYTF. The CDR3 bases are TGTGCCAGCAGTAAGACCTCGGCGGGCCCAATCTATGGCTACACCTTC.

The chain joins TRBV2 to TRBJ2-1; D unresolved. The CDR3 covers 11 residues. The germline V gene has CDR1 SNHLY and CDR2 FYNNEI. V was pared by 7 bases and J by 8 bases, with 9 bases between. This chain's CDR3 is CASKDPDEQFF. The CDR3 nucleotides read TGTGCCAGCAAGGACCCCGATGAGCAGTTCTTC.

The J gene is TRBJ2-5, the V gene TRBV13; either TRBD1 or TRBD2 may supply D (5 bases each). Trimming took 1 base from V and 2 from J, leaving 8 bases between them. This CDR3 has 14 residues. Germline CDR1 is PRHDT and CDR2 is FYEKMQ (reference sequence). For the CDR3, the DNA is TGTGCCAGCAGCTTAGCAGAGGGGCAAGAGACCCAGTACTTC. Residues: CASSLAEGQETQYF. Supplemented by reference TRBV13 and TRBJ2-5, the full variable domain reads AAGVIQSPRHLIKEKRETATLKCYPIPRHDTVYWYQQGPGQDPQFLISFYEKMQSDKGSIPDRFSAQQFSDYHSELNMSSLELGDSALYFCASSLAEGQETQYFGPGTRLLVL.

This clone was found a few times. The gene calls are TRBV13 and TRBJ2-7; perhaps D is TRBD1 or TRBD2 (5 bases each). V lost 4 bases and J 3 bases, leaving 16 bases between the germline ends. This CDR3 is built from 15 residues. Per germline, CDR1 PRHDT and CDR2 FYEKMQ (reference sequence). The CDR3 DNA is TGTGCCAGCAGCTCCGATGGGGGTCCTAGCTACGAGCAGTACTTC. This encodes CASSSDGGPSYEQYF.

This sequence joins TRBV29-1 and TRBJ1-2, with D unclear. Germline assignment: CDR1 SQVTM and CDR2 ANQGSEA. V was pared by 7 bases and J by 2 bases, with 14 bases between. The CDR3 covers 13 residues. The CDR3 spells CSAWVAENYGYTF. The CDR3 DNA follows: TGCAGCGCCTGGGTGGCGGAAAACTATGGCTACACCTTC. The variable domain in full, with the rest retrieved from reference TRBV29-1 and TRBJ1-2, is SAVISQKPSRDICQRGTSLTIQCQVDSQVTMMFWYRQQPGQSLTLIATANQGSEATYESGFVIDKFPISRPNLTFSTLTVSNMSPEDSSIYLCSAWVAENYGYTFGSGTRLTVV.

The chain employs TRBV25-1 and TRBJ2-5, with D perhaps matching TRBD1 (5 bases). V gave up 5 bases and J gave up 5 bases, with 12 bases separating them. The CDR3 runs 13 residues. The germline CDR1 and CDR2 sequences are MGHDK and SYGVNS. This CDR3 reads CASSLNNRETQYF. CDR3 nucleotides: TGTGCCAGCAGTCTGAACAACAGGGAGACCCAGTACTTC.

The rearrangement uses TRBV27 and TRBJ2-2, with 9 bases matching TRBD1. In germline, CDR1 is MNHEY, CDR2 SMNVEV (reference sequence). The CDR3 extends over 15 amino acids. J was trimmed by 7 bases and V by 4 bases; bases with no gene match: 7. CDR3 loop: CASSSRDRDGGELFF. The CDR3 DNA is TGTGCCAGCAGTTCCCGGGACAGGGACGGCGGGGAGCTGTTTTTT.

CDR3 protein: CASSLEGQSSYNEQFF. The CDR3 DNA reads as TGTGCCAGCAGCTTAGAGGGACAGAGCTCCTACAATGAGCAGTTCTTC. The chain links TRBV7-6 to TRBJ2-1; TRBD1 aligns across 7 bases. J gave up 0 bases and V 1 base, and 3 bases lay outside the gene matches. The CDR3 covers 16 residues. The germline CDR1 and CDR2 sequences are SGHVS and FNYEAQ.

The V and J genes are TRBV5-1 and TRBJ2-1; the D gene is possibly TRBD1 (7 bases). The CDR3 spans 13 residues. V lost 0 bases to trimming and J lost 9 bases, with 10 bases between them. Germline CDR1 SGHRS, CDR2 YFSETQ. The CDR3: CASSLARGAEQFF. The CDR3 DNA is TGCGCCAGCAGCTTGGCCAGGGGGGCTGAGCAGTTCTTC.

There are a few counts of this clone. The V and J genes are TRBV14 and TRBJ2-3; TRBD2 aligns across 9 bases. Germline lookup yields CDR1 SGHDN and CDR2 FVKESK. CDR3 length equals 17 residues. Trimming cost V 0 bases and J 5 bases; bases outside gene matches: 9. CDR3 protein: CASSQDPPSGEGDTQYF. DNA for the CDR3: TGTGCCAGCAGCCAAGATCCCCCTAGCGGGGAGGGAGATACGCAGTATTTT.